Following are 9 T cell receptor beta chains from one sample sequenced in a study of blood T cell repertoires in COVID-19. TCRdb keeps only in-frame clones here, not all; method: immunoSEQ multiplex PCR. The sample lists around 100,000 clones, roughly 87% occurring once. The specimen sequenced was peripheral blood. The origin of the receptors is a woman of 80 years or more in a cohort sampled during active COVID-19.

The V gene is TRBV19, the J gene TRBJ1-1, with a possible D match to TRBD1 (5 bases). Germline V gene data show CDR1 as LNHDA and CDR2 as SQIVND (reference sequence). The CDR3 is made up of 14 amino acids. Trimming took 1 base from V and 10 from J, leaving 16 bases between them. This CDR3 is CASSIGQGIGGAFF. CDR3 coding DNA: TGTGCCAGTAGTATAGGGCAGGGAATAGGTGGAGCTTTCTTT.

The rearrangement joins TRBV3-1 (or the pseudogene TRBV3-2) to TRBJ2-3; D remains unclear. The germline V and J ends were trimmed by 0 bases and 8 bases, with 6 bases remaining between them. In germline, CDR1 is LGHDT, CDR2 YNNKEL (reference sequence). The CDR3 length is 12 residues. In nucleotides, the CDR3 is TGTGCCAGCAGCCAAGATTCGAGTACGCAGTATTTT. Translation gives CASSQDSSTQYF.

In the case of this clone: Mismatch with germline at one junction end may stem from a read error. CDR3 protein: CASSLALAGGSSVDF. CDR3 coding DNA: TGCGCCAGCAGCTTGGCCCTAGCGGGGGGGTCCTCGGTGGATTTT. The rearrangement links TRBV5-1 to TRBJ2-3; 12 nucleotides match TRBD2. The CDR3 sequence is 15 residues long. Germline V lookup: CDR1 SGHRS, CDR2 YFSETQ.

The chain has TRBV6-6 and TRBJ2-7, with a weak D call TRBD1 (6 bases). The CDR3 is 13 residues long. CDR1 is MNHNY, CDR2 SVGAGI, per germline (reference sequence). Trimming stripped 10 bases from V and 2 bases from J, with 15 bases between. This chain's CDR3 is CAIQGRNTYEQYF. The CDR3 DNA reads as TGTGCCATACAGGGAAGAAACACCTACGAGCAGTACTTC.

The chain employs TRBV5-1 and TRBJ1-4; 7 bases match TRBD1. The CDR3 covers 15 residues. V was pared by 0 bases and J by 3 bases, with 2 bases of the junction left unmatched. Germline CDR1 SGHRS, CDR2 YFSETQ. The CDR3 is CASSLGQGPNEKLFF. The CDR3 DNA sequence: TGCGCCAGCAGCTTGGGACAGGGCCCTAATGAAAAACTGTTTTTT.

A few counts support this clone. The chain joins TRBV4-2 to TRBJ1-2; D uncertain. V gave up 0 bases and J gave up 3 bases, with 8 bases separating them. Germline V gene lookup returns CDR1 LGHNA and CDR2 YNFKEQ. CDR3 length: 14 amino acids. DNA of the CDR3: TGTGCCAGCAGCCAAGACGGGGTTTACTATGGCTACACCTTC. This sequence encodes CASSQDGVYYGYTF.

The chain recombines TRBV10-3 with TRBJ2-1; weak D call: TRBD2 (5 bases). Deletions cut 6 bases from V and 6 bases from J, with 6 bases between. The CDR3 runs to 11 residues. Germline CDR1 is ENHRY and CDR2 is SYGVKD. The CDR3 DNA is TGTGCCATCAGAGCGGCCAATGAGCAGTTCTTC. As protein: CAIRAANEQFF.

The V gene is TRBV11-2, the J gene TRBJ2-1, with D possibly matching TRBD1 (5 bases). Germline V gives CDR1 SGHAT, CDR2 FQNNGV. Trimming shortened V by 4 bases and J by 0 bases, and 13 bases separated the two germline ends. The CDR3 is 16 residues long. This CDR3 is CASSYRRGFSYNEQFF. The CDR3 nucleotides are TGTGCCAGCAGCTACCGAAGGGGTTTCTCCTACAATGAGCAGTTCTTC.

V gene TRBV10-3 combines with J gene TRBJ2-1, with 7 bases matching TRBD1. The germline CDR1 and CDR2 sequences are ENHRY and SYGVKD. The CDR3 extends over 16 amino acids. Trimming at V came to 2 bases and at J to 8 bases, leaving 12 bases not matched to a gene. The DNA of the CDR3 is TGTGCCATCAGTGAGAGGGGGCGGCCCCCGGGTGATGAGCAGTTCTTC. Amino acids: CAISERGRPPGDEQFF.